The 29 T cell receptor beta chains listed next were all sequenced from one sample in a study of vaccination and CD4 T cells after COVID-19. Researchers used the Oncomine TCR Beta short-read assay to sequence DNA from cultured CD4+ T cells. A single record per CDR3 protein comes from TCRdb applying MiXCR to the PCR reads. The repertoire has around 8,600 distinct CDR3 sequences, 45% to 55% of them found once; the top ten carry 15% to 25%. Antigens for these TCRs are unknown. Treatment defined: roughly 11-day PBMC culture with coronavirus spike peptide pools or control peptides (ViraFEST assay). Sequencing input: CD4+ T cells from blood, cultured in vitro. The receptor set was obtained from a human donor who had recovered from COVID-19.

The gene calls are TRBV19 and TRBJ1-2; D is ambiguous. Germline V gives CDR1 LNHDA, CDR2 SQIVND (reference sequence). V was pared by 1 base and J by 3 bases, with 6 bases between. The CDR3 has 13 residues. CDR3 protein: CASSIAADYGYTF. Written as DNA, the CDR3 is TGTGCCAGTAGTATAGCGGCAGACTATGGCTACACCTTC. Complete variable domain (other parts from reference TRBV19 and TRBJ1-2): DGGITQSPKYLFRKEGQNVTLSCEQNLNHDAMYWYRQDPGQGLRLIYYSQIVNDFQKGDIAEGYSVSREKKESFPLTVTSAQKNPTAFYLCASSIAADYGYTFGSGTRLTVV.

V and J are TRBV27 and TRBJ2-7; D unclear. The germline V and J ends were trimmed by 5 bases and 2 bases, with 19 bases remaining between them. The CDR3 has 16 residues. Germline assignment: CDR1 MNHEY and CDR2 SMNVEV (reference sequence). CDR3 sequence: CASSPNVGKVTYEQYF. For the CDR3, the DNA is TGTGCCAGCAGTCCGAACGTAGGGAAAGTCACCTACGAGCAGTACTTC.

This chain uses TRBV9 with TRBJ2-7; possible D gene TRBD2, 6 bases. This CDR3 has 13 residues. Germline V gene data show CDR1 as SGDLS and CDR2 as YYNGEE. Trimming took 5 bases from V and 3 from J, leaving 12 bases between them. The CDR3 DNA follows: TGTGCCAGCAGTACGGGACTCGGCTACGAGCAGTACTTC. The encoded protein is CASSTGLGYEQYF. The complete variable domain, with remaining parts taken from reference TRBV9 and TRBJ2-7, reads DSGVTQTPKHLITATGQRVTLRCSPRSGDLSVYWYQQSLDQGLQFLIQYYNGEERAKGNILERFSAQQFPDLHSELNLSSLELGDSALYFCASSTGLGYEQYFGPGTRLTVT.

The chain carries TRBV7-6 and TRBJ1-4; D is unresolved. CDR3 length: 14 residues. Trimming left V 2 bases short and J 7 bases short, with 11 bases between. Germline lookup yields CDR1 SGHVS and CDR2 FNYEAQ. DNA of the CDR3: TGTGCCAGCAGCTTAACGAATCGGGGTGAAAAACTGTTTTTT. Protein sequence: CASSLTNRGEKLFF.

This chain joins TRBV7-6 and TRBJ2-6; D is undetermined. CDR1 is SGHVS, CDR2 FNYEAQ, per germline. V shed 6 bases and J shed 2 bases, with 5 bases lying between them. This CDR3 spans 13 amino acids. The CDR3 loop is CASSFPGANVLTF. CDR3 coding DNA: TGTGCCAGCAGTTTTCCTGGGGCCAACGTCCTGACTTTC.

This clonotype was recorded a few times. The chain is built from TRBV6-1 and TRBJ1-4, with D perhaps matching TRBD1 (5 bases). V gave up 6 bases and J gave up 5 bases, with 13 bases separating them. This CDR3 has 14 residues. CDR1 is MNHNS, CDR2 SASEGT, per germline. The CDR3 protein is CASSPGRGNEKLFF. The CDR3 region has the DNA TGTGCCAGCAGCCCAGGGAGAGGGAATGAAAAACTGTTTTTT.

This chain uses TRBV9 with TRBJ2-7; TRBD2 agrees at 7 bases. The CDR3 contains 15 residues. Germline-derived CDR1 and CDR2 are SGDLS and YYNGEE. V dropped 3 bases and J dropped 0; count of bases not matched to a gene: 6. CDR3 bases: TGTGCCAGCAGCGCCTTAGCGGGTAACTCCTACGAGCAGTACTTC. As protein: CASSALAGNSYEQYF.

The chain has TRBV15 and TRBJ1-1; D unclear. The CDR3 spans 16 residues. V was cut by 1 base and J by 1 base, with 13 bases left in between. Per the germline V gene, CDR1 is LNHNV and CDR2 is YYDKDF (reference sequence). CDR3 nucleotide sequence: TGTGCCACCAGCAGAGGCCGACAAGGGCAGAACACTGAAGCTTTCTTT. Its translation: CATSRGRQGQNTEAFF.

In its sample, this clonotype was seen a few times. The chain links TRBV6-1 to TRBJ1-1, with TRBD1 matching over 8 bases. The CDR3 is 13 amino acids. Trimming cost V 5 bases and J 7 bases; bases outside gene matches: 6. The germline V gene has CDR1 MNHNS and CDR2 SASEGT. CDR3 sequence: CASSPDRGGEAFF. CDR3 DNA: TGTGCCAGCAGTCCCGACAGGGGAGGTGAAGCTTTCTTT.

This clonotype appeared a few times. V usage is TRBV30 and J usage is TRBJ2-1, with 9 bases that match TRBD2. V dropped 5 bases and J dropped 12; count of bases not matched to a gene: 11. This CDR3 comprises 13 residues. Germline V gene data show CDR1 as GTSNPN and CDR2 as SVGIG (reference sequence). This CDR3 reads CAWATGTSTWQFF. CDR3 bases: TGTGCCTGGGCGACCGGGACTAGCACCTGGCAGTTCTTC.

V and J are TRBV19 and TRBJ1-6; D is unclear. Germline values: CDR1 LNHDA, CDR2 SQIVND (reference sequence). V lost 6 bases, J lost 7 bases, and 16 bases lay in between. The CDR3 runs to 15 residues. The CDR3 reads CASSNFRDSNSPLHF. CDR3 nucleotides: TGTGCCAGTAGCAACTTCCGGGATTCGAATTCACCCCTCCACTTT.

V usage is TRBV7-2 and J usage is TRBJ2-1; TRBD2 matches at 9 bases. The CDR3 is 16 residues long. Trimming at V came to 4 bases and at J to 3 bases, leaving 7 bases not matched to a gene. CDR1 SGHTA and CDR2 FQGNSA come from the germline V gene. The CDR3 sequence: CASSSAGGRVYNEQFF. The CDR3 region has the DNA TGTGCCAGCAGCTCCGCGGGGGGGCGGGTCTACAATGAGCAGTTCTTC.

The V gene is TRBV20-1, the J gene TRBJ1-1; 7 bases are a match to TRBD1. Germline V lookup: CDR1 DFQATT, CDR2 SNEGSKA (reference sequence). This CDR3 is built from 12 residues. The V and J ends lost 4 bases and 8 bases, in that order; junction bases with no gene match: 7. In nucleotides, the CDR3 is TGCAGTGCTAACAGGGGCCTACGAGAAGCTTTCTTT. The encoded protein is CSANRGLREAFF.

The chain employs TRBV19 and TRBJ1-1; 8 positions match TRBD1. Germline CDR1 is LNHDA and CDR2 is SQIVND (reference sequence). This CDR3 spans 13 amino acids. V dropped 4 bases and J dropped 6; count of bases not matched to a gene: 4. CDR3 sequence reads: CASSTYRGAEAFF. DNA for the CDR3: TGTGCCAGTAGTACTTACAGGGGGGCTGAAGCTTTCTTT.

The sample holds a few counts of this clonotype. The CDR3 here is CASSSGQGATSEAFF. CDR3 nucleotides: TGTGCCAGCAGTTCGGGACAGGGGGCCACGTCAGAAGCTTTCTTT. The chain is built from TRBV27 and TRBJ1-1; 12 bases match TRBD1. The CDR3 consists of 15 residues. V was clipped by 4 bases and J by 8 bases; unmatched bases: 8. Germline-derived CDR1 and CDR2 are MNHEY and SMNVEV (reference sequence).

This sequence joins TRBV30 and TRBJ1-1, with a possible D match to TRBD1 (6 bases). The CDR3 spans 13 residues. With 5 bases removed from V and 3 bases from J, the gap between germline ends came to 13 bases. CDR1 and CDR2 from the germline V gene are GTSNPN and SVGIG (reference sequence). The CDR3 region is CAWGDRRDTEAFF. The DNA of the CDR3 is TGTGCCTGGGGCGACAGGCGTGACACTGAAGCTTTCTTT.

The V and J genes are TRBV19 and TRBJ2-1, with TRBD2 as a possible D gene (5 bases). This CDR3 has 13 residues. V was clipped by 5 bases and J by 10 bases, with 15 bases between them. Germline V gives CDR1 LNHDA, CDR2 SQIVND (reference sequence). The CDR3 bases are TGTGCCAGTAGTCCCCTACTAGTGGGGGAGCAGTTCTTC. Translating it yields CASSPLLVGEQFF. Filled out from reference TRBV19 and TRBJ2-1, the complete variable domain reads DGGITQSPKYLFRKEGQNVTLSCEQNLNHDAMYWYRQDPGQGLRLIYYSQIVNDFQKGDIAEGYSVSREKKESFPLTVTSAQKNPTAFYLCASSPLLVGEQFFGPGTRLTVL.

This clonotype was found a few times. The chain is built from TRBV20-1 and TRBJ1-2, with 8 bases fitting TRBD1. The CDR3 is 15 residues long. V gave up 5 bases and J gave up 3 bases; unmatched junction bases: 11. In germline, CDR1 is DFQATT, CDR2 SNEGSKA (reference sequence). CDR3 sequence (DNA): TGCAGTGCTCAATTTTCGGACAGGGCCGACTATGGCTACACCTTC. Translated: CSAQFSDRADYGYTF.

The J gene is TRBJ2-5, the V gene TRBV7-2, with a weak D call TRBD1 (5 bases). CDR1 and CDR2 (germline): SGHTA, FQGNSA. The length of the CDR3 is 14 residues. V was trimmed by 5 bases and J by 2 bases, leaving 12 bases between them. This CDR3 is CASSPGHRQETQYF. CDR3 nucleotides: TGTGCCAGCAGCCCAGGACATAGGCAAGAGACCCAGTACTTC.

This chain links TRBV5-4 with TRBJ1-5, with D possibly matching TRBD1 (6 bases). V lost 4 bases to trimming and J lost 6 bases, with 14 bases between them. Germline V gene lookup returns CDR1 SGHNT and CDR2 YYREEE (reference sequence). This CDR3 is built from 14 residues. The CDR3 region is CASSLGGAGQPQHF. DNA for the CDR3: TGTGCCAGCAGCCTCGGGGGGGCTGGTCAGCCCCAGCATTTT. Supplemented by reference TRBV5-4 and TRBJ1-5, the full variable domain reads ETGVTQSPTHLIKTRGQQVTLRCSSQSGHNTVSWYQQALGQGPQFIFQYYREEENGRGNFPPRFSGLQFPNYSSELNVNALELDDSALYLCASSLGGAGQPQHFGDGTRLSIL.

This clonotype was seen a few times. The CDR3 DNA is TGTGCCAGCCGGGCACCGGGGGACAATCAGCCCCAGCATTTT. Protein sequence: CASRAPGDNQPQHF. V and J are TRBV6-1 and TRBJ1-5, with TRBD1 as a possible D gene (5 bases). From germline, CDR1 is MNHNS and CDR2 SASEGT. This CDR3 is 14 amino acids long. Trimming stripped 8 bases from V and 3 bases from J, with 14 bases between.

The chain has TRBV7-6 and TRBJ1-1; tentative D call: TRBD1 (5 bases). Germline V gene sequence: CDR1 SGHVS, CDR2 FNYEAQ. The CDR3 spans 16 residues. Trimming stripped 5 bases from V and 6 bases from J, with 22 bases between. CDR3 in amino acids: CASSPSPGRSGAEAFF. The CDR3 DNA is TGTGCCAGCAGCCCAAGCCCAGGGAGGTCTGGGGCTGAAGCTTTCTTT.

The chain has TRBV20-1 and TRBJ1-1, with 7 bases matching TRBD1. Trimming cost V 5 bases and J 4 bases; bases outside gene matches: 16. Per germline, CDR1 DFQATT and CDR2 SNEGSKA (reference sequence). The CDR3 runs to 16 residues. The CDR3: CSAPGKTGLVRTEAFF. As DNA, the CDR3 is TGCAGTGCTCCTGGCAAGACAGGGTTGGTGCGCACTGAAGCTTTCTTT.

This clonotype was found a few times. The gene calls are TRBV6-1 and TRBJ2-1; 8 nucleotides agree with TRBD2. The germline V gene has CDR1 MNHNS and CDR2 SASEGT. Trimming cost V 5 bases and J 5 bases; bases outside gene matches: 8. The CDR3 consists of 15 residues. The CDR3: CASSRRGEPNNEQFF. The DNA for the CDR3 is TGTGCCAGCAGTCGGCGGGGGGAGCCTAACAATGAGCAGTTCTTC.

A few counts support this clonotype. V and J are TRBV21-1 and TRBJ1-2; TRBD1 is the table's D call, not checked against the DNA. TRBV21-1 is shown as a pseudogene. There are 16 residues in the CDR3. CDR3 bases: TGTGCCAGCAGCAGCCCACGGGACACGTCTAACTATGGCTACACCTTC. Translated, it gives CASSSPRDTSNYGYTF.

The chain has TRBV12-5 and TRBJ2-7, with D perhaps TRBD1 (5 bases). This CDR3 comprises 14 residues. In germline, CDR1 is LGHNT, CDR2 FRNRAP. The V end lost 0 bases, the J end lost 2 bases, and 8 bases lay between the germline ends. The CDR3 spells CASGLVTGPYEQYF. The CDR3 bases are TGTGCTAGTGGTTTGGTAACAGGACCCTACGAGCAGTACTTC.

This chain uses TRBV12-3 or TRBV12-4 with TRBJ1-5; 7 positions match TRBD1. This CDR3 comprises 14 residues. V shed 5 bases and J 3 bases; nucleotides not matched to a gene: 4. The CDR3 region has the DNA TGTGCCAGCAGTCCAGGACAGGTCAATCAGCCCCAGCATTTT. Amino acids: CASSPGQVNQPQHF.

The sample holds a few counts of this clonotype. The chain is built from TRBV28 and TRBJ1-2; no definite D call. V lost 3 bases, J lost 4 bases, and 12 bases lay in between. Germline V lookup: CDR1 MDHEN, CDR2 SYDVKM. CDR3 length: 14 amino acids. CDR3 sequence: CASSFHGESYGYTF. The CDR3 DNA reads TGTGCCAGCAGTTTTCACGGGGAAAGCTATGGCTACACCTTC.

This chain uses TRBV7-8 with TRBJ1-4; D remains ambiguous. The length of the CDR3 is 13 residues. V was trimmed by 3 bases and J by 17 bases, leaving 19 bases between them. Germline loops: CDR1 SGHVS, CDR2 FQNEAQ. The CDR3 sequence: CASSLSEATQHFF. The DNA for the CDR3 is TGTGCCAGCAGCTTGTCGGAGGCGACCCAACACTTTTTT.